These 18 T cell receptor beta chains were all obtained from the same sample, sequenced in a study of blood T cell repertoires in COVID-19. Repertoires were generated with immunoSEQ multiplex PCR, while TCRdb's copy carries only in-frame clones and drops some. The sample carries 52,000 or so clones, approximately 86% recorded once. Sequencing was performed on peripheral blood. The receptors were sampled from a man aged 35 to 55 with COVID-19, enrolled during active disease.

This clone was recorded once. CDR3 residues: CASSTTTGNGEDTQYF. CDR3 in DNA: TGTGCCAGCAGTACAACCACAGGGAACGGGGAAGATACGCAGTATTTT. V and J are TRBV7-9 and TRBJ2-3; D might be TRBD1 (6 bases). Trimming left V 6 bases short and J 5 bases short, with 21 bases between. Germline V gives CDR1 SEHNR, CDR2 FQNEAQ (reference sequence). This CDR3 is built from 16 residues.

This chain connects TRBV6-4 to TRBJ1-2, with D maybe TRBD1 (6 bases). The CDR3 contains 17 residues. The ends were cut back, 5 bases at V and 5 bases at J, with 24 bases in the middle. Germline CDR1 MRHNA, CDR2 SNTAGT. In DNA form, the CDR3 reads TGTGCCAGCAGTCCCACAGCAGGGGAGGGCGTGTGGTATGGCTACACCTTC. Encoded protein: CASSPTAGEGVWYGYTF.

The gene calls are TRBV6-1 and TRBJ2-3, with D hard to call. This CDR3 contains 14 residues. Germline CDR1 is MNHNS and CDR2 is SASEGT. Trimming removed 1 base from V and 4 bases from J, with 9 bases in between. CDR3 in amino acids: CASSEGLAPDTQYF. The CDR3 region has the DNA TGTGCCAGCAGTGAAGGGTTGGCCCCAGATACGCAGTATTTT.

The genes are TRBV30 and TRBJ2-3; 10 nucleotides match TRBD1. The germline CDR1 and CDR2 sequences are GTSNPN and SVGIG (reference sequence). The J segment lost 3 bases and the V segment lost 5 bases, leaving 8 bases of the junction unmatched. The CDR3 covers 15 residues. CDR3 in amino acids: CAWFTPGQGTDTQYF. The CDR3 nucleotides read TGTGCCTGGTTTACACCGGGACAGGGGACAGATACGCAGTATTTT.

The V and J genes are TRBV30 and TRBJ2-1, with 9 bases identical to TRBD2. Germline V gene sequence: CDR1 GTSNPN, CDR2 SVGIG (reference sequence). There are 12 residues in the CDR3. J gave up 11 bases and V 5 bases, and 7 bases lay outside the gene matches. The CDR3 region has the DNA TGTGCCTGGGGCCTAGCGGGAAAGAAGCAGTTCTTC. This gives the protein CAWGLAGKKQFF. Full variable domain (outside the CDR3, taken from reference TRBV30 and TRBJ2-1): SQTIHQWPATLVQPVGSPLSLECTVEGTSNPNLYWYRQAAGRGLQLLFYSVGIGQISSEVPQNLSASRPQDRQFILSSKKLLLSDSGFYLCAWGLAGKKQFFGPGTRLTVL.

V usage is TRBV28 and J usage is TRBJ1-2; 7 nucleotides line up with TRBD1. The length of the CDR3 is 14 residues. Trimming cost V 4 bases and J 2 bases; bases outside gene matches: 4. CDR1 and CDR2 (germline): MDHEN, SYDVKM. This CDR3 reads CASSSPRGNYGYTF. The CDR3 nucleotides are TGTGCCAGCAGTTCCCCCAGGGGGAACTATGGCTACACCTTC.

The chain recombines TRBV5-1 with TRBJ2-2; D not certain. V dropped 4 bases and J dropped 5 bases, with 6 bases sitting between them. From germline, CDR1 is SGHRS and CDR2 YFSETQ. The CDR3 is made up of 12 amino acids. The CDR3 region has the DNA TGCGCCAGCAGCCTCGAGACCGGGGAGCTGTTTTTT. This gives the protein CASSLETGELFF.

The chain joins TRBV11-2 to TRBJ2-4, with TRBD1 as a possible D gene (6 bases). Trimming stripped 5 bases from V and 1 base from J, with 21 bases between. CDR3 length: 18 residues. Germline CDR1 is SGHAT and CDR2 is FQNNGV. In DNA form, the CDR3 reads TGTGCCAGCAGCCCCCTAGCAGGGGTAGGGTGGGCCAAAAACATTCAGTACTTC. This translates into CASSPLAGVGWAKNIQYF. The full variable domain, its missing parts supplied by reference TRBV11-2 and TRBJ2-4, is EAGVAQSPRYKIIEKRQSVAFWCNPISGHATLYWYQQILGQGPKLLIQFQNNGVVDDSQLPKDRFSAERLKGVDSTLKIQPAKLEDSAVYLCASSPLAGVGWAKNIQYFGAGTRLSVL.

This clone has a single count. V usage is TRBV4-1 and J usage is TRBJ2-1, with a possible D match to TRBD2 (6 bases). The germline CDR1 and CDR2 sequences are MGHRA and YSYEKL. Trimming took off 6 bases at V and 5 bases at J, with 17 bases between the two ends. The CDR3 extends over 15 amino acids. CDR3: CASSGASALDNEQFF. DNA of the CDR3: TGCGCCAGCAGTGGTGCTAGCGCGTTGGACAATGAGCAGTTCTTC.

The CDR3 nucleotides are TGTGCCAGCAGCGAACAGTTGCCTCGCGGCTACACCTTC. This codes for CASSEQLPRGYTF. V is TRBV7-9 and J is TRBJ1-2; no clear D. The CDR3 extends over 13 amino acids. Germline CDR1 reads SEHNR; CDR2 reads FQNEAQ (reference sequence). Trimming removed 5 bases at V and 8 bases at J, with 15 bases between.

The genes are TRBV29-1 and TRBJ1-1; TRBD1 matches 10 bases. V gave up 6 bases and J gave up 5 bases; unmatched junction bases: 6. Germline V CDR1 and CDR2: SQVTM, ANQGSEA. The CDR3 has 13 amino acids. The CDR3 sequence is CSVGRTGGTEAFF. CDR3 bases: TGCAGCGTGGGCAGGACAGGGGGGACTGAAGCTTTCTTT.

The V gene is TRBV24-1, the J gene TRBJ2-7; TRBD1 aligns across 7 bases. The CDR3 is 14 amino acids. Germline lookup yields CDR1 KGHDR and CDR2 SFDVKD. V was pared by 2 bases and J by 6 bases, with 6 bases of the junction left unmatched. The CDR3 sequence is CATSDSDRAGEQYF. In DNA, the CDR3 is TGTGCCACCAGTGATTCCGACAGGGCGGGCGAGCAGTACTTC.

The V call is TRBV28, the J call TRBJ2-1; 13 bases agree with TRBD2. The germline CDR1 and CDR2 sequences are MDHEN and SYDVKM. The junction had 11 bases not matched to a gene; V was cut back by 5 bases and J by 4 bases. The CDR3 has 18 amino acids. In DNA, the CDR3 is TGTGCCAGCAGTCCACGCTGGACTAGCGGGGGACGATACAATGAGCAGTTCTTC. This sequence encodes CASSPRWTSGGRYNEQFF.

A single count supports this clone. V gene TRBV24-1 combines with J gene TRBJ2-3; D remains ambiguous. In germline, CDR1 is KGHDR, CDR2 SFDVKD. The length of the CDR3 is 13 residues. The V gene lost 7 bases and the J gene lost 0 bases, with 7 bases spanning the gap. CDR3 DNA: TGTGCCACCAGCACGGGTAGCACAGATACGCAGTATTTT. It codes for CATSTGSTDTQYF.

The V call is TRBV2, the J call TRBJ2-7, with 12 bases matching TRBD2. With V trimmed by 4 bases and J by 3 bases, 1 base remained unmatched. The CDR3 has 14 amino acids. Germline CDR1 and CDR2: SNHLY and FYNNEI. The CDR3 protein is CASSALAGGYEQYF. In DNA, the CDR3 is TGTGCCAGCAGTGCACTAGCGGGGGGCTACGAGCAGTACTTC.

The chain is built from TRBV7-9 and TRBJ1-1; tentative D call: TRBD1 (6 bases). Trimming removed 1 base at V and 5 bases at J, with 20 bases between. The CDR3 totals 17 residues. Germline CDR1 SEHNR, CDR2 FQNEAQ (reference sequence). Here the CDR3 reads CASSLVGNRVGGTEAFF. CDR3 nucleotides: TGTGCCAGCAGCTTAGTAGGAAACAGGGTGGGGGGGACTGAAGCTTTCTTT.

This clone showed up just once. The rearrangement links TRBV11-3 to TRBJ2-2; a weak D match, TRBD1 (5 bases). The germline CDR1 and CDR2 sequences are SGHNT and YENEEA. V dropped 4 bases and J dropped 3 bases, with 9 bases sitting between them. CDR3 size: 14 residues. CDR3: CASSSQGDTGELFF. The CDR3 coding sequence is TGTGCCAGCAGCTCCCAAGGGGACACCGGGGAGCTGTTTTTT.

This clone was observed once. CDR3 region: CASSYLGLGSHYEQYF. DNA of the CDR3: TGTGCCAGCAGTTACTTAGGACTAGGAAGTCACTACGAGCAGTACTTC. The V and J genes are TRBV6-6 and TRBJ2-7; 7 bases fit TRBD2. Unmatched junction bases numbered 9, after V lost 1 base and J lost 3 bases. This CDR3 region has 16 residues. Germline assignment: CDR1 MNHNY and CDR2 SVGAGI (reference sequence).